This T cell receptor (beta chain) was retrieved from a study of T cells in Graves' hyperthyroidism and ophthalmopathy. Study-wide context: Peripheral blood samples were taken at initial diagnosis, prior to any treatment.

The source material, RNA transcripts, was used to amplify TCR beta CDR3 regions. The TCR CDR3 was amplified in a first-round RT-PCR using the HTBI primer set. Via MiXCR, TCRdb re-called the multiplex PCR reads, giving one row per CDR3 protein. The sample yields about 610,000 distinct CDR3 sequences, about 15% seen once. Diagnoses rested on clinical symptoms, serum thyroxine and TRAb, thyroid ultrasound and orbital computed tomography. Using 9.5 to 10 ml of fresh peripheral blood, PBMCs were prepared. Comments on this clonotype: Antigen unknown.

From germline, CDR1 is MNHNS and CDR2 SASEGT. This CDR3 spans 13 amino acids. V gave up 10 bases and J gave up 0 bases, with 10 bases separating them. Study-level results: Blood held most thyroid clonotypes expanded above 0.001 frequency.

Material for sequencing was blood. This chain connects TRBV6-1 to TRBJ1-5; D unresolved. The TCR sequence derives from a woman aged 40 to 50 with Graves' ophthalmopathy. CDR3 bases: TGTGCCATCCTCCCCGATAGCAATCAGCCCCAGCATTTT. It specifies CAILPDSNQPQHF.